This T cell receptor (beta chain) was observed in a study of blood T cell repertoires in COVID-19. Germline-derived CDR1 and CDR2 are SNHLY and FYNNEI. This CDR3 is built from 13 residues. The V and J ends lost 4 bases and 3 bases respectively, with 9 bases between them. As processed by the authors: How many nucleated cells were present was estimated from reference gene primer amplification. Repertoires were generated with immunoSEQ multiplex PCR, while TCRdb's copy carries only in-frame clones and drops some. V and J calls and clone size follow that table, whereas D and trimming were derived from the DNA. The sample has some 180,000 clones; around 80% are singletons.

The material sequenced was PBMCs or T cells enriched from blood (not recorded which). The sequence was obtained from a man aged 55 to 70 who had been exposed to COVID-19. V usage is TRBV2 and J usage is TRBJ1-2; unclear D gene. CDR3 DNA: TGTGCCAGCAGTGCCGGGGTTTACTATGGCTACACCTTC. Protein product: CASSAGVYYGYTF.